The present T cell receptor beta chain was sequenced within a study of blood T cells in healthy people across ages. V was clipped by 6 bases and J by 9 bases, with 9 bases between them. This CDR3 comprises 12 residues. Germline V gene data show CDR1 as MNHEY and CDR2 as SMNVEV (reference sequence). Regarding the study as a whole: Per million T cells, TCR beta diversity dropped roughly linearly as age increased. The percentage of naive T cells correlated strongly with TCR beta diversity.

Primed by a sample-barcoded 5' primer and a J-beta primer mix, a second PCR proceeded for 7 to 11 cycles. TCRdb redid the calling of the 5' RACE reads with MiXCR, one entry per CDR3 protein. The sample holds 650,000 to 800,000 distinct CDR3 sequences, approximately 44% seen once. As to this clonotype: Its target is unknown.

Sequenced input: blood. This chain joins TRBV27 and TRBJ1-6, with TRBD1 as a possible D gene (6 bases). The sequence derives from a man aged 60 to 69 in good health. The CDR3 sequence: CASSNRVSPLHF. The CDR3 nucleotides are TGTGCCAGCAGCAACAGGGTTTCACCCCTCCACTTT.